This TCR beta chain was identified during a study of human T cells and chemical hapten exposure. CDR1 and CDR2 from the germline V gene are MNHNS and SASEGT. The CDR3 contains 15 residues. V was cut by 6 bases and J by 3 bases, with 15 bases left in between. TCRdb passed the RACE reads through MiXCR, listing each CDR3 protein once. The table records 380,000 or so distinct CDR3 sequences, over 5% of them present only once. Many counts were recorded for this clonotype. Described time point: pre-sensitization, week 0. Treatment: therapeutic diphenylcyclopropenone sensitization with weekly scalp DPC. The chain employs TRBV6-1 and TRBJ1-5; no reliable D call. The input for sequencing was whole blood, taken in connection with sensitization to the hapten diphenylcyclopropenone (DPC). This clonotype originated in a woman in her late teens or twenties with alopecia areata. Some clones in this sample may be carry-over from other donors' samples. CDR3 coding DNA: TGTGCCAGCAGGGCGGAGGTCGACTACAATCAGCCCCAGCATTTT. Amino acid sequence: CASRAEVDYNQPQHF.